The next 29 T cell receptor beta chains were all read from a single sample in a study of OX40 agonist ivuxolimab in advanced cancers. Profiling relied on immunoSEQ multiplex PCR, and the TCRdb table lists in-frame clones only, not all of them. The table lists more than 25,000 clones, 80% to 90% of them singletons. The sequenced sample was CD4+ or CD8+ T cells sorted from blood, obtained in a trial of the OX40 agonist ivuxolimab. Every receptor here comes from an adult with an advanced solid tumor such as melanoma, head and neck, liver or kidney cancer.

Here the CDR3 reads CASSVDSDSPLHF. DNA for the CDR3: TGTGCCAGCAGCGTAGACAGTGATTCACCCCTCCACTTT. The rearrangement uses TRBV7-9 and TRBJ1-6; perhaps TRBD1 as D (5 bases). Per germline, CDR1 SEHNR and CDR2 FQNEAQ (reference sequence). This CDR3 spans 13 amino acids. V was trimmed by 5 bases and J by 8 bases, leaving 10 bases between them.

The chain couples TRBV19 to TRBJ2-7; 7 positions agree with TRBD1. The CDR3 runs to 13 residues. The V segment lost 7 bases and the J segment 4 bases; nucleotides outside the gene matches: 7. Germline V gene lookup returns CDR1 LNHDA and CDR2 SQIVND (reference sequence). CDR3 bases: TGTGCCAGTACCGATCGACAGGGTTACGAGCAGTACTTC. Its translation is CASTDRQGYEQYF.

This clone appeared a single time. The junction and the germline gene differ at one end; a read error may be behind it. V and J are TRBV15 and TRBJ2-6; no definite D call. CDR3 length: 15 amino acids. Germline V CDR1 and CDR2: LNHNV, YYDKDF (reference sequence). CDR3 sequence reads: CATCSGPLGANVLTF. CDR3 bases: TGTGCCACCTGCAGTGGGCCCCTAGGGGCCAACGTCCTGACTTTC.

The V call is TRBV2, the J call TRBJ2-2; the match to TRBD1 covers 8 bases. The V gene's germline CDR1 is SNHLY and CDR2 FYNNEI. The CDR3 is made up of 14 amino acids. V dropped 8 bases and J dropped 2; count of bases not matched to a gene: 4. The CDR3 DNA sequence: TGTGCCAGCCTGGACAGGGCCAACACCGGGGAGCTGTTTTTT. Its translation: CASLDRANTGELFF.

The chain has TRBV15 and TRBJ1-3; no definite D call. CDR1 LNHNV and CDR2 YYDKDF come from the germline V gene (reference sequence). This CDR3 is built from 15 residues. V gave up 0 bases and J gave up 0 bases, with 6 bases separating them. The CDR3 spells CATSRESTSGNTIYF. CDR3 nucleotide sequence: TGTGCCACCAGCAGAGAAAGTACCTCTGGAAACACCATATATTTT.

This chain uses TRBV12-5 with TRBJ2-7; tentatively, D is TRBD1 or TRBD2 (5 bases each). Germline CDR1 reads LGHNT; CDR2 reads FRNRAP. The CDR3 consists of 15 residues. V was shortened by 6 bases and J by 4 bases, with 19 bases between the two germline ends. The CDR3 loop is CASGYTTGPDYEQYF. The CDR3, as DNA: TGTGCTAGTGGATATACTACGGGACCGGATTACGAGCAGTACTTC.

The chain joins TRBV7-6 to TRBJ1-6, with TRBD1 identical over 11 bases. From germline, CDR1 is SGHVS and CDR2 FNYEAQ. This CDR3 spans 18 amino acids. V lost 1 base, J lost 6 bases, and 8 bases stayed unmatched. The CDR3 sequence: CASSLVRTGGAGNSPLHF. The CDR3 DNA reads TGTGCCAGCAGCTTAGTGAGGACAGGGGGCGCGGGTAATTCACCCCTCCACTTT.

This chain joins TRBV4-1 and TRBJ1-1, with 8 nucleotides matching TRBD1. Trimming cost V 3 bases and J 8 bases; bases outside gene matches: 5. Germline CDR1 reads MGHRA; CDR2 reads YSYEKL. This CDR3 has 13 residues. CDR3 amino acids: CASSHRDRREAFF. As DNA, the CDR3 is TGCGCCAGCAGCCATAGGGACAGGAGGGAAGCTTTCTTT.

The V gene is TRBV5-8, the J gene TRBJ1-1, with D possibly being TRBD1 (5 bases). The CDR3 loop spans 14 amino acids. Trimming took 1 base from V and 4 from J, leaving 11 bases between them. Germline lookup yields CDR1 SGHTS and CDR2 YDEGEE. CDR3 residues: CASSLYGRGTEAFF. The CDR3 bases are TGTGCCAGCAGCTTGTACGGTAGGGGCACTGAAGCTTTCTTT.

The DNA of the CDR3 is TGCGCCAGCAGTCAATCGTGGGGGGCGGAGGAGAACTATGGCTACACCTTC. Translating it yields CASSQSWGAEENYGYTF. The rearrangement uses TRBV23-1 and TRBJ1-2; possibly TRBD1 for D (6 bases). TRBV23-1 is designated an ORF whose function remains uncertain. The CDR3 is 17 amino acids. V was pared by 0 bases and J by 2 bases, with 16 bases between.

The rearrangement links TRBV10-1 to TRBJ2-3; 9 bases map to TRBD1. The CDR3 has 15 residues. The germline V gene encodes CDR1 WNHNN and CDR2 SYGVQD (reference sequence). Trimming cost V 4 bases and J 6 bases; bases outside gene matches: 8. This chain's CDR3 is CASSAGTGRRDTQYF. The CDR3 bases are TGCGCCAGCAGTGCCGGGACAGGGCGCCGCGATACGCAGTATTTT.

The CDR3, as DNA: TGTGCCAGCAGCTGGGGACTAGTCAATGAGCAGTTCTTC. It translates to CASSWGLVNEQFF. The rearrangement links TRBV7-9 to TRBJ2-1, with 8 nucleotides matching TRBD2. Germline V CDR1 and CDR2: SEHNR, FQNEAQ (reference sequence). The CDR3 loop spans 13 amino acids. Losses at the gene ends were 4 bases for V and 6 bases for J; bases not matched to a gene: 2.

This chain joins TRBV11-2 and TRBJ2-3; the D is unclear. Trimming cost V 0 bases and J 4 bases, with 5 bases left between them. The CDR3 covers 13 residues. Germline loops: CDR1 SGHAT, CDR2 FQNNGV. This CDR3 reads CASSLDFADTQYF. The CDR3, as DNA: TGTGCCAGCAGCTTAGATTTTGCAGATACGCAGTATTTT.

The rearrangement uses TRBV11-2 and TRBJ2-3, with no clear D. V was shortened by 0 bases and J by 4 bases, with 5 bases between the two germline ends. CDR3 size: 13 residues. CDR1 is SGHAT, CDR2 FQNNGV, per germline. The CDR3 coding sequence is TGTGCCAGCAGCTTAGATGTGCCAGATACGCAGTATTTT. It yields the protein CASSLDVPDTQYF.

In its sample, this clone was seen a few times. This chain uses TRBV27 with TRBJ1-5; D is possibly TRBD1 (5 bases). The ends were cut back, 6 bases at V and 6 bases at J, with 9 bases in the middle. Germline values: CDR1 MNHEY, CDR2 SMNVEV (reference sequence). The CDR3 is 12 residues long. CDR3 region: CASRQGGQPQHF. DNA of the CDR3: TGTGCCAGCAGGCAGGGCGGTCAGCCCCAGCATTTT.

The V call is TRBV11-3, the J call TRBJ2-1; D perhaps matches TRBD2 (6 bases). CDR1 and CDR2 (germline): SGHNT, YENEEA. V dropped 1 base and J dropped 7 bases, with 11 bases sitting between them. CDR3 length: 14 residues. CDR3 DNA sequence: TGTGCCAGCAGCTTAGGTCTAGCGCGTAATGAGCAGTTCTTC. It codes for CASSLGLARNEQFF.

V is TRBV2 and J is TRBJ2-2; D is unresolved. The CDR3 loop spans 16 amino acids. Germline loops: CDR1 SNHLY, CDR2 FYNNEI. V gave up 0 bases and J gave up 8 bases, with 16 bases separating them. CDR3 loop: CASSEALSGRPGELFF. In nucleotides, the CDR3 is TGTGCCAGCAGTGAAGCGCTTTCAGGACGCCCAGGGGAGCTGTTTTTT. Based on the CDR3 plus reference TRBV2 and TRBJ2-2, the full variable domain is EPEVTQTPSHQVTQMGQEVILRCVPISNHLYFYWYRQILGQKVEFLVSFYNNEISEKSEIFDDQFSVERPDGSNFTLKIRSTKLEDSAMYFCASSEALSGRPGELFFGEGSRLTVL.

This clone was observed a single time. CDR3 in amino acids: CASSLPDRVGTDTQYF. As DNA, the CDR3 is TGTGCCAGCAGCTTACCTGACAGGGTGGGCACAGATACGCAGTATTTT. The chain combines TRBV7-9 with TRBJ2-3; 7 bases are a match to TRBD1. CDR3 length: 16 amino acids. V shed 2 bases, J shed 1 base, and the junction held 6 bases outside the gene matches. From germline, CDR1 is SEHNR and CDR2 FQNEAQ (reference sequence).

The chain couples TRBV27 to TRBJ2-7; possible D gene TRBD2, 6 bases. The CDR3 runs 14 residues. The germline V gene encodes CDR1 MNHEY and CDR2 SMNVEV (reference sequence). Trimming pared 3 bases from V and 3 bases from J, leaving 12 bases between. The CDR3 DNA is TGTGCCAGCAGTTTTCGCGGGGTCCGCTACGAGCAGTACTTC. The encoded protein is CASSFRGVRYEQYF.

The J gene is TRBJ1-6, the V gene TRBV5-1; weak D call: TRBD1 (5 bases). The germline gives CDR1 SGHRS, CDR2 YFSETQ. The CDR3 extends over 14 amino acids. The V end lost 0 bases, the J end lost 14 bases, and 15 bases lay between the germline ends. The CDR3 DNA is TGCGCCAGCAGCTTGGAAGGGACTCCAGGCACCCTCCACTTT. Protein sequence: CASSLEGTPGTLHF.

The V gene is TRBV30, the J gene TRBJ2-5, with D hard to call. V gave up 0 bases and J gave up 1 base, with 3 bases separating them. The CDR3 extends over 12 amino acids. The germline gives CDR1 GTSNPN, CDR2 SVGIG (reference sequence). The CDR3 loop reads CAWSVSQETQYF. The CDR3 bases are TGTGCCTGGAGTGTCAGCCAAGAGACCCAGTACTTC.

J is TRBJ2-7 and V is TRBV6-5; the D call may be TRBD1 or TRBD2 (5 bases each). Germline CDR1 and CDR2: MNHEY and SVGAGI. The V and J ends lost 6 bases and 1 base respectively, with 10 bases between them. This CDR3 contains 13 residues. In DNA form, the CDR3 reads TGTGCCAGCAGGGGGGACGGATCCTACGAGCAGTACTTC. Its protein product is CASRGDGSYEQYF.

The V and J genes are TRBV4-1 and TRBJ2-5; 11 bases line up with TRBD1. CDR3 length: 16 residues. Per germline, CDR1 MGHRA and CDR2 YSYEKL. V dropped 4 bases and J dropped 1; count of bases not matched to a gene: 5. In DNA form, the CDR3 reads TGCGCCAGCAGCCGCGGGACAGGGGGACTCCAAGAGACCCAGTACTTC. The encoded protein is CASSRGTGGLQETQYF.

The chain is built from TRBV7-7 and TRBJ1-5, with TRBD1 matching over 8 bases. Germline V gene data show CDR1 as SSHAT and CDR2 as FNYEAQ (reference sequence). V lost 4 bases and J lost 0; bases outside the gene matches: 11. There are 18 residues in the CDR3. CDR3 in amino acids: CASSSGTGASYSNQPQHF. In nucleotides, the CDR3 is TGTGCCAGCAGCTCCGGGACAGGAGCTAGCTATAGCAATCAGCCCCAGCATTTT.

The chain combines TRBV21-1 with TRBJ1-4. TRBV21-1 is flagged as a pseudogene. The CDR3 runs to 15 residues. The CDR3 sequence: CASSKRPGDGIELFF. CDR3 nucleotide sequence: TGTGCCAGCAGCAAACGGCCGGGGGACGGTATTGAACTGTTTTTT.

The chain couples TRBV7-2 to TRBJ2-5, with 9 nucleotides matching TRBD2. V trimming: 3 bases; J trimming: 5 bases; junction bases outside the gene matches: 7. The CDR3 covers 15 residues. The germline CDR1 and CDR2 sequences are SGHTA and FQGNSA. CDR3 in amino acids: CASSLSASGVETQYF. DNA of the CDR3: TGTGCCAGCAGCTTGTCGGCTAGCGGGGTGGAGACCCAGTACTTC.

This rearrangement joins TRBV4-1 to TRBJ1-6; 10 nucleotides match TRBD1. Per the germline V gene, CDR1 is MGHRA and CDR2 is YSYEKL. The CDR3 consists of 14 residues. J gave up 7 bases and V 8 bases, and 5 bases lay outside the gene matches. The CDR3 region is CASGKTGGNSPLHF. CDR3 in DNA: TGCGCCAGCGGAAAGACAGGGGGCAATTCACCCCTCCACTTT.

The count of this clone is one. The CDR3 here is CATSRDLLLQGAGTEAFF. The CDR3 DNA sequence: TGTGCCACCAGCAGAGATCTATTATTGCAGGGGGCAGGGACTGAAGCTTTCTTT. The rearrangement links TRBV15 to TRBJ1-1, with TRBD1 matching over 8 bases. This CDR3 region has 18 residues. V lost 0 bases to trimming and J lost 5 bases; unmatched junction nucleotides: 14. Per the germline V gene, CDR1 is LNHNV and CDR2 is YYDKDF (reference sequence). Drawing the rest from reference TRBV15 and TRBJ1-1, the complete variable domain is DAMVIQNPRYQVTQFGKPVTLSCSQTLNHNVMYWYQQKSSQAPKLLFHYYDKDFNNEADTPDNFQSRRPNTSFCFLDIRSPGLGDTAMYLCATSRDLLLQGAGTEAFFGQGTRLTVV.

V and J are TRBV7-9 and TRBJ1-6; TRBD1 matches 7 bases. This CDR3 is built from 14 residues. Germline CDR1 and CDR2: SEHNR and FQNEAQ (reference sequence). J was trimmed by 6 bases and V by 2 bases; bases with no gene match: 1. CDR3 in amino acids: CASSLWDSNSPLHF. The CDR3 coding sequence is TGTGCCAGCAGCTTATGGGACAGTAATTCACCCCTCCACTTT.